Below, 28 T cell receptor beta chains from the same sample are listed, as sequenced in a study of identifying expanded T cells in peripheral blood. This table comes from immunoSEQ multiplex PCR, and its TCRdb copy is limited to in-frame clones, with some not included. The table has around 100,000 clones, about 89% seen once. What was sequenced was blood. These receptors came from a person aged 18 to 75 in good health.

DNA for the CDR3: TGTGCCAGCAGACTTGACTCCTACAATGAGCAGTTCTTC. Residues: CASRLDSYNEQFF. The chain is built from TRBV5-4 and TRBJ2-1; unclear D gene. The V and J ends lost 5 bases and 0 bases respectively, with 6 bases between them. The CDR3 is made up of 13 amino acids. The germline V gene has CDR1 SGHNT and CDR2 YYREEE (reference sequence).

The chain has TRBV2 and TRBJ2-3, with 11 nucleotides matching TRBD2. CDR3 length: 16 residues. Germline V CDR1 and CDR2: SNHLY, FYNNEI. The trim removed 8 bases at V and 0 bases at J, leaving 7 bases unmatched. In DNA form, the CDR3 reads TGTGCCAGCCCGGGACTAGCGGAGACTAGCACAGATACGCAGTATTTT. Translation gives CASPGLAETSTDTQYF.

This clone was counted once. In nucleotides, the CDR3 is TGTGCCAGCAGCTGGGACAGGCAAGAGACCCAGTACTTC. Its protein is CASSWDRQETQYF. The chain couples TRBV5-8 to TRBJ2-5; 8 nucleotides agree with TRBD1. Trimming at V came to 3 bases and at J to 2 bases, leaving 0 bases not matched to a gene. From germline, CDR1 is SGHTS and CDR2 YDEGEE. This CDR3 is built from 13 residues.

This chain joins TRBV7-2 and TRBJ1-5, with D possibly TRBD1 on 5 matching bases. Germline CDR1 reads SGHTA; CDR2 reads FQGNSA. V was trimmed by 5 bases and J by 9 bases, leaving 20 bases between them. The CDR3 length is 15 residues. The CDR3 reads CASSLGAGGSVPQHF. The CDR3 DNA reads TGTGCCAGCAGCCTAGGGGCCGGGGGTTCGGTGCCCCAGCATTTT.

The rearrangement links TRBV18 to TRBJ2-7; D perhaps matches TRBD2 (6 bases). Between the trimmed V and J ends, which lost 0 bases and 2 bases, there was a span of 11 bases. The CDR3 runs 15 residues. Germline V gene data show CDR1 as KGHSH and CDR2 as LQKENI. The CDR3 DNA reads as TGTGCCAGCTCACCACCGGGGACTCCTGCCTACGAGCAGTACTTC. Amino acid sequence: CASSPPGTPAYEQYF.

The chain is built from TRBV7-2 and TRBJ2-5, with a weak D call TRBD1 (5 bases). Germline V gene data show CDR1 as SGHTA and CDR2 as FQGNSA. This CDR3 comprises 13 residues. V was pared by 5 bases and J by 3 bases, with 10 bases between. The CDR3 DNA sequence: TGTGCCAGCAGCCTGGACAAGGAAGAGACCCAGTACTTC. Translated, it gives CASSLDKEETQYF.

V is TRBV20-1 and J is TRBJ2-1; D is ambiguous. Germline assignment: CDR1 DFQATT and CDR2 SNEGSKA (reference sequence). The CDR3 consists of 11 residues. The V end was cut by 1 base, the J end by 8 bases, with 6 bases between. The chain's CDR3 is CSARGWDEQFF. CDR3 bases: TGCAGTGCTAGAGGGTGGGATGAGCAGTTCTTC.

The gene calls are TRBV10-3 and TRBJ2-2; 12 bases map to TRBD2. V lost 7 bases, J lost 5 bases, and 8 bases stayed unmatched. CDR3 length equals 16 residues. The germline V gene encodes CDR1 ENHRY and CDR2 SYGVKD. This CDR3 reads CAINSGTSGLTGELFF. The DNA of the CDR3 is TGTGCCATCAACTCCGGGACTAGCGGGTTGACCGGGGAGCTGTTTTTT.

The chain recombines TRBV4-2 with TRBJ2-3; 8 positions agree with TRBD2. The V and J ends lost 5 bases and 1 base, in that order; junction bases with no gene match: 11. The CDR3 is 17 residues long. CDR1 and CDR2 from the germline V gene are LGHNA and YNFKEQ. CDR3 in amino acids: CASSADTAGARTDTQYF. DNA for the CDR3: TGTGCCAGCAGCGCAGACACAGCGGGGGCGCGCACAGATACGCAGTATTTT.

The chain joins TRBV2 to TRBJ1-1, with TRBD1 as a possible D gene (5 bases). Germline lookup yields CDR1 SNHLY and CDR2 FYNNEI. Trimming stripped 6 bases from V and 7 bases from J, with 33 bases between. This CDR3 has 19 amino acids. The CDR3 region is CASRQEGSVLAVWWGEAFF. The CDR3 DNA is TGTGCCAGCAGGCAAGAGGGGTCTGTGCTTGCGGTATGGTGGGGTGAAGCTTTCTTT. The full variable domain, its missing parts supplied by reference TRBV2 and TRBJ1-1, is EPEVTQTPSHQVTQMGQEVILRCVPISNHLYFYWYRQILGQKVEFLVSFYNNEISEKSEIFDDQFSVERPDGSNFTLKIRSTKLEDSAMYFCASRQEGSVLAVWWGEAFFGQGTRLTVV.

The V and J genes are TRBV10-3 and TRBJ1-1; the D gene is possibly TRBD1 (6 bases). Germline CDR1 is ENHRY and CDR2 is SYGVKD. Trimming cost V 10 bases and J 4 bases, with 19 bases left between them. CDR3 size: 14 residues. The CDR3 sequence: CATMGGGALTEAFF. In DNA form, the CDR3 reads TGTGCCACTATGGGGGGCGGTGCGCTCACTGAAGCTTTCTTT.

This clone was seen once. The V and J genes are TRBV6-6 and TRBJ1-1; 7 positions agree with TRBD1. V shed 8 bases, J shed 6 bases, and the junction held 9 bases outside the gene matches. Germline lookup yields CDR1 MNHNY and CDR2 SVGAGI (reference sequence). The CDR3 runs to 13 residues. CDR3 sequence (DNA): TGTGCCAGCTCCGTGACAGGGCTACCTGAAGCTTTCTTT. This sequence encodes CASSVTGLPEAFF.

This chain links TRBV7-9 with TRBJ1-2; TRBD1 agrees at 12 bases. The CDR3 contains 15 residues. The germline CDR1 and CDR2 sequences are SEHNR and FQNEAQ (reference sequence). Trimming at V came to 1 base and at J to 7 bases, leaving 4 bases not matched to a gene. CDR3 region: CASSLVGTGGVGYTF. As DNA, the CDR3 is TGTGCCAGCAGCTTAGTAGGGACAGGGGGCGTTGGCTACACCTTC.

The chain links TRBV5-4 to TRBJ2-5, with a weak D call TRBD2 (7 bases). Trimming removed 4 bases from V and 4 bases from J, with 17 bases in between. In germline, CDR1 is SGHNT, CDR2 YYREEE (reference sequence). The CDR3 sequence is 15 residues long. The CDR3 is CASSRWGGGLETQYF. The CDR3, as DNA: TGTGCCAGCAGCCGTTGGGGGGGCGGGTTAGAGACCCAGTACTTC.

The rearrangement uses TRBV18 and TRBJ1-1; 9 bases align to TRBD1. V shed 6 bases and J 3 bases; nucleotides not matched to a gene: 8. The germline CDR1 and CDR2 sequences are KGHSH and LQKENI. This CDR3 region has 15 residues. In DNA, the CDR3 is TGTGCCAGCTCTCTTCAGACAGGGGGGGACACTGAAGCTTTCTTT. Translated, it gives CASSLQTGGDTEAFF. Drawing the rest from reference TRBV18 and TRBJ1-1, the complete variable domain is NAGVMQNPRHLVRRRGQEARLRCSPMKGHSHVYWYRQLPEEGLKFMVYLQKENIIDESGMPKERFSAEFPKEGPSILRIQQVVRGDSAAYFCASSLQTGGDTEAFFGQGTRLTVV.

The gene calls are TRBV18 and TRBJ2-3, with D perhaps TRBD2 (6 bases). The CDR3 has 15 amino acids. V was shortened by 1 base and J by 9 bases, with 17 bases between the two germline ends. Germline loops: CDR1 KGHSH, CDR2 LQKENI. CDR3 protein: CASSPQGGTARTQYF. CDR3 DNA: TGTGCCAGCTCACCACAGGGAGGTACCGCGAGAACGCAGTATTTT. Full variable domain (rest looked up from reference TRBV18 and TRBJ2-3): NAGVMQNPRHLVRRRGQEARLRCSPMKGHSHVYWYRQLPEEGLKFMVYLQKENIIDESGMPKERFSAEFPKEGPSILRIQQVVRGDSAAYFCASSPQGGTARTQYFGPGTRLTVL.

V is TRBV5-1 and J is TRBJ2-5; D might be TRBD1 or TRBD2, each matching 5 bases. The V gene's germline CDR1 is SGHRS and CDR2 YFSETQ. The CDR3 totals 14 residues. V dropped 3 bases and J dropped 5 bases, with 14 bases sitting between them. CDR3 in amino acids: CASSWGIQTETQYF. CDR3 DNA: TGCGCCAGCAGCTGGGGGATCCAGACGGAGACCCAGTACTTC.

The V gene is TRBV5-1, the J gene TRBJ2-2; 7 bases are shared with TRBD1. V dropped 0 bases and J dropped 6; count of bases not matched to a gene: 8. CDR1 and CDR2 from the germline V gene are SGHRS and YFSETQ. This CDR3 contains 16 residues. CDR3 nucleotides: TGCGCCAGCAGCTTGGCCCCGACAGGGTCAGCCGGGGAGCTGTTTTTT. Amino acids: CASSLAPTGSAGELFF.

The chain recombines TRBV2 with TRBJ2-6; D perhaps matches TRBD2 (6 bases). This CDR3 comprises 15 residues. CDR1 and CDR2 (germline): SNHLY, FYNNEI. The V gene lost 7 bases and the J gene lost 1 base, with 11 bases spanning the gap. The DNA of the CDR3 is TGTGCCAGCAAGGGACTGTTGTCTGGGGCCAACGTCCTGACTTTC. Protein sequence: CASKGLLSGANVLTF.

This rearrangement joins TRBV29-1 to TRBJ2-3; tentative D call: TRBD2 (6 bases). This CDR3 comprises 12 residues. The V gene lost 4 bases and the J gene lost 6 bases, with 11 bases spanning the gap. Germline V gene sequence: CDR1 SQVTM, CDR2 ANQGSEA. CDR3 amino acids: CSVGLGGDTQYF. Here the CDR3 DNA reads TGCAGCGTTGGCCTCGGAGGGGATACGCAGTATTTT.

V is TRBV7-9 and J is TRBJ1-2; D remains unclear. V was clipped by 7 bases and J by 0 bases, with 15 bases between them. This CDR3 is 15 amino acids long. CDR1 is SEHNR, CDR2 FQNEAQ, per germline (reference sequence). As DNA, the CDR3 is TGTGCCAGCAAGGTGATAACAGCTTCTAACTATGGCTACACCTTC. Encoded protein: CASKVITASNYGYTF.

J is TRBJ1-6 and V is TRBV27; D not certain. CDR1 and CDR2 from the germline V gene are MNHEY and SMNVEV (reference sequence). V was pared by 3 bases and J by 7 bases, with 10 bases between. The CDR3 runs 14 residues. CDR3 in DNA: TGTGCCAGCAGTTTCGGAATGGGAAATTCACCCCTCCACTTT. This translates into CASSFGMGNSPLHF.

The chain recombines TRBV2 with TRBJ1-2; D may be TRBD1 (5 bases). This CDR3 is built from 15 residues. In germline, CDR1 is SNHLY, CDR2 FYNNEI. V lost 8 bases and J 0 bases, leaving 16 bases between the germline ends. This CDR3 is CASGGGTLTNYGYTF. In DNA form, the CDR3 reads TGTGCCAGCGGGGGGGGGACCCTTACTAACTATGGCTACACCTTC.

The chain has TRBV6-6 and TRBJ2-7; either TRBD1 or TRBD2 may supply D (5 bases each). V was trimmed by 8 bases and J by 12 bases, leaving 17 bases between them. Germline assignment: CDR1 MNHNY and CDR2 SVGAGI (reference sequence). The CDR3 has 11 residues. The CDR3 region is CASEGLLKMYF. Here the CDR3 DNA reads TGTGCCAGCGAGGGGCTCCTTAAAATGTACTTC.

The chain carries TRBV7-9 and TRBJ1-2; D gene uncertain. The CDR3 consists of 13 residues. V was shortened by 0 bases and J by 8 bases, with 10 bases between the two germline ends. The germline V gene has CDR1 SEHNR and CDR2 FQNEAQ (reference sequence). This CDR3 is CASSLANVYGYTF. The CDR3 DNA sequence: TGTGCCAGCAGCTTAGCGAATGTCTACGGCTACACCTTC.

The count of this clone is one. J is TRBJ2-3 and V is TRBV5-8, with TRBD2 as a possible D gene (5 bases). CDR1 is SGHTS, CDR2 YDEGEE, per germline. The length of the CDR3 is 16 residues. V dropped 4 bases and J dropped 2 bases, with 17 bases sitting between them. CDR3 sequence: CASSKSWRTYTDTQYF. The CDR3 coding sequence is TGTGCCAGCAGCAAGAGTTGGAGGACTTACACAGATACGCAGTATTTT.

V and J are TRBV18 and TRBJ2-5; 8 nucleotides match TRBD1. The CDR3 is 14 residues long. Germline assignment: CDR1 KGHSH and CDR2 LQKENI. The V segment lost 3 bases and the J segment 3 bases; nucleotides outside the gene matches: 3. The CDR3 is CASSPATGEETQYF. DNA of the CDR3: TGTGCCAGCTCACCGGCGACAGGGGAAGAGACCCAGTACTTC.

To note about this clone: Distinct nucleotide sequences in the sample also encode this CDR3. V is TRBV11-3 and J is TRBJ2-1, with D perhaps matching TRBD2 (6 bases). CDR3 length: 18 residues. The V and J ends lost 0 bases and 0 bases respectively, with 15 bases between them. Per germline, CDR1 SGHNT and CDR2 YENEEA. For the CDR3, the DNA is TGTGCCAGCAGCTTAGATCAGGGCGGGACGAGCTCCTACAATGAGCAGTTCTTC. It encodes CASSLDQGGTSSYNEQFF.